Many counts were recorded for the clone carrying this T cell receptor (beta chain). Its antigen is not identified. Time point meaning: newly diagnosed GD, antithyroid drugs for less than 3 months. The TCR library used RNA extracted from PBMCs. Graves' disease diagnosis was established per American Thyroid Association guidelines. The data belong to a study of regulatory T cells in long-lasting Graves disease. Germline CDR1 and CDR2: DFQATT and SNEGSKA (reference sequence). The V end lost 3 bases, the J end lost 6 bases, and 15 bases lay between the germline ends. This CDR3 comprises 13 residues. Findings of the study overall: Newly diagnosed Graves' patients had higher TCR diversity than persistent ones.

According to the study, TCR beta libraries were built with iRepertoire HTBI primers and CDR3-region Arm-PCR. One entry per CDR3 protein, called by TCRdb with MiXCR from the multiplex PCR reads. Here the sample spans a few hundred thousand distinct CDR3 sequences, about 14% being singletons. These same data were also listed under a study on T cells in Graves' hyperthyroidism and ophthalmopathy. That work contributes: Researchers ran a first-round RT-PCR on the TCR CDR3 using the HTBI primer set.

The source material was peripheral blood mononuclear cells (PBMCs), sampled at new diagnosis, from a patient treated with antithyroid drugs. The chain carries TRBV20-1 and TRBJ2-7; possible D gene TRBD1, 6 bases. This receptor was obtained from a man under 40 with Graves disease. CDR3 amino acids: CSARPPDRTEQYF. The DNA of the CDR3 is TGCAGTGCTAGGCCGCCGGACAGAACCGAGCAGTACTTC.